One and the same sample provided the 29 T cell receptor beta chains below, sequenced in a study of T-cell memory formation after mild COVID-19. A single record per CDR3 protein comes from TCRdb applying MiXCR to the 5' RACE reads. The sample holds 450,000 to 700,000 distinct CDR3 sequences; roughly 18% are singletons and the top ten take about 12%. The sequenced material came from PBMCs or a T cell subset sorted from them (not recorded which). The receptors here all came from an adult woman who had mild COVID-19 (a few samples of this study predate the infection). Cell type and time point are not known.

This clonotype was seen a handful of times. V and J are TRBV27 and TRBJ1-1; 9 bases are shared with TRBD1. V dropped 8 bases and J dropped 2; count of bases not matched to a gene: 9. The germline V gene encodes CDR1 MNHEY and CDR2 SMNVEV (reference sequence). There are 15 residues in the CDR3. CDR3 sequence (DNA): TGTGCCAGCCACCCCATGGACAGGGGAAACACTGAAGCTTTCTTT. Protein sequence: CASHPMDRGNTEAFF.

This clonotype has only a few counts. This rearrangement joins TRBV29-1 to TRBJ2-3, with D maybe TRBD2 (6 bases). This CDR3 has 13 amino acids. The V gene's germline CDR1 is SQVTM and CDR2 ANQGSEA. The V end was cut by 4 bases, the J end by 2 bases, with 10 bases between. The CDR3 loop reads CSVGGTHTDTQYF. DNA of the CDR3: TGCAGCGTTGGCGGGACTCACACAGATACGCAGTATTTT.

DNA for the CDR3: TGCGCCAGCAGCCCCGGGACAGGCACAACCTACGAGCAGTACTTC. It translates to CASSPGTGTTYEQYF. This rearrangement joins TRBV5-1 to TRBJ2-7; TRBD1 matches at 8 bases. Germline values: CDR1 SGHRS, CDR2 YFSETQ. The CDR3 runs 15 residues. With 4 bases clipped from V and 2 bases from J, the junction kept 8 bases outside the gene matches.

The chain joins TRBV13 to TRBJ2-5; TRBD2 matches at 11 bases. The J segment lost 3 bases and the V segment lost 5 bases, leaving 2 bases of the junction unmatched. Germline V gene data show CDR1 as PRHDT and CDR2 as FYEKMQ (reference sequence). The CDR3 is made up of 14 amino acids. The CDR3 loop reads CASSPSGGKETQYF. In DNA, the CDR3 is TGTGCCAGCAGCCCTAGCGGGGGGAAAGAGACCCAGTACTTC.

CDR3 DNA sequence: TGTGCCACCAGTGATCACGGACTAGATGAGCAGTTCTTC. This sequence encodes CATSDHGLDEQFF. The chain combines TRBV24-1 with TRBJ2-1, with TRBD2 matching 7 bases. There are 13 residues in the CDR3. V lost 3 bases and J lost 8; bases outside the gene matches: 3. Per the germline V gene, CDR1 is KGHDR and CDR2 is SFDVKD.

The chain recombines TRBV27 with TRBJ2-7; TRBD1 agrees at 10 bases. Germline V gene data show CDR1 as MNHEY and CDR2 as SMNVEV (reference sequence). V was clipped by 5 bases and J by 5 bases; unmatched bases: 6. The CDR3 length is 14 residues. The CDR3, as DNA: TGTGCCAGCAGTCCAGGGACAGGGGCCCACGAGCAGTACTTC. This gives the protein CASSPGTGAHEQYF.

The chain links TRBV28 to TRBJ2-3; TRBD2 aligns across 10 bases. CDR1 MDHEN and CDR2 SYDVKM come from the germline V gene. There are 16 residues in the CDR3. V lost 3 bases, J lost 7 bases, and 10 bases stayed unmatched. The CDR3 bases are TGTGCCAGCAGTTTGTCGCTAGCGGGAGTTCCATATACGCAGTATTTT. Translated: CASSLSLAGVPYTQYF.

The sample holds a few counts of this clonotype. The chain recombines TRBV4-1 with TRBJ2-3, with TRBD2 matching over 8 bases. The CDR3 consists of 16 residues. Looked up from germline, CDR1 is MGHRA and CDR2 is YSYEKL. V lost 0 bases, J lost 3 bases, and 5 bases stayed unmatched. The CDR3 DNA reads as TGCGCCAGCAGCCAAGATCCAGCGGGAGTGACAGATACGCAGTATTTT. It specifies CASSQDPAGVTDTQYF.

The table lists this clonotype with a few counts. The gene calls are TRBV24-1 and TRBJ1-4, with unresolved D. The CDR3 is 19 amino acids. Germline lookup yields CDR1 KGHDR and CDR2 SFDVKD. The ends were cut back, 3 bases at V and 1 base at J, with 20 bases in the middle. DNA of the CDR3: TGTGCCACCAGTGATGCTGCCGAAGGCCCCGGGGAAACTAATGAAAAACTGTTTTTT. Protein: CATSDAAEGPGETNEKLFF.

The chain couples TRBV18 to TRBJ2-6; possibly TRBD1 for D (5 bases). Trimming removed 1 base from V and 0 bases from J, with 16 bases in between. The CDR3 is made up of 19 amino acids. Per germline, CDR1 KGHSH and CDR2 LQKENI. In DNA, the CDR3 is TGTGCCAGCTCACCACGGGCAGGGTCCCCGAGCTCTGGGGCCAACGTCCTGACTTTC. Protein product: CASSPRAGSPSSGANVLTF.

V usage is TRBV3-1 and J usage is TRBJ2-7; TRBD2 matches at 8 bases. The V gene end was trimmed by 3 bases and the J gene end by 9 bases; junction bases not matched to a gene: 10. The CDR3 sequence is 14 residues long. Germline V CDR1 and CDR2: LGHDT, YNNKEL (reference sequence). The CDR3 is CASSQVGLDPGQYF. The CDR3, as DNA: TGTGCCAGCAGCCAGGTGGGACTAGACCCGGGGCAGTACTTC.

Regarding this clonotype: Given a much more abundant clone one base away, this may be a read error. The chain is built from TRBV5-1 and TRBJ1-1, with a possible D match to TRBD1 (6 bases). Germline V CDR1 and CDR2: SGHRS, YFSETQ. The CDR3 consists of 15 residues. This CDR3 reads CASRLGGQGNTEAFF. CDR3 coding DNA: TGCGCCAGCAGATTGGGGGGCCAAGGGAACACTGAAGCTTTCTTT.

V gene TRBV5-1 combines with J gene TRBJ2-7; 9 bases are shared with TRBD1. Germline CDR1 SGHRS, CDR2 YFSETQ. This CDR3 comprises 14 residues. Trimming took 2 bases from V and 5 from J; bases not matched to a gene: 5. The CDR3 nucleotides are TGCGCCAGCAGCTTAGGACAGGGGAAAGACGAGCAGTACTTC. Its translation: CASSLGQGKDEQYF.

V gene TRBV3-1 combines with J gene TRBJ2-3, with 10 bases fitting TRBD1. The V gene end was trimmed by 4 bases and the J gene end by 5 bases; junction bases not matched to a gene: 3. Germline loops: CDR1 LGHDT, CDR2 YNNKEL (reference sequence). This CDR3 region has 14 residues. CDR3 amino acids: CASSPRTGGDTQYF. For the CDR3, the DNA is TGTGCCAGCAGCCCACGGACAGGGGGAGATACGCAGTATTTT.

The sample holds one count of this clonotype. The chain joins TRBV14 to TRBJ2-7, with 9 positions matching TRBD1. CDR1 and CDR2 (germline): SGHDN, FVKESK. The CDR3 loop spans 13 amino acids. The ends lost 5 bases at V and 6 bases at J; junction bases unmatched: 5. The CDR3 nucleotides are TGTGCCAGCAGCGCCCGGGACAGGGCCGAGCAGTACTTC. Translated: CASSARDRAEQYF.

The V call is TRBV30, the J call TRBJ2-7, with TRBD1 identical over 7 bases. Germline lookup yields CDR1 GTSNPN and CDR2 SVGIG (reference sequence). Trimming at V came to 1 base and at J to 3 bases, leaving 9 bases not matched to a gene. The CDR3 has 15 amino acids. In DNA, the CDR3 is TGTGCCTGGAGTGCAGGGGGAACTATTAGCTACGAGCAGTACTTC. As protein: CAWSAGGTISYEQYF.

This clonotype has only a few counts. The chain recombines TRBV2 with TRBJ1-5; 10 bases align to TRBD1. V gave up 6 bases and J gave up 2 bases; unmatched junction bases: 7. This CDR3 spans 16 amino acids. CDR1 is SNHLY and CDR2 is FYNNEI in the germline V gene. The CDR3 here is CASRLDRGPRNQPQHF. The CDR3, as DNA: TGTGCCAGCAGGTTAGACAGGGGGCCGCGCAATCAGCCCCAGCATTTT.

The V call is TRBV6-6, the J call TRBJ2-1; 10 bases are a match to TRBD2. Germline CDR1 and CDR2: MNHNY and SVGAGI (reference sequence). The CDR3 covers 14 residues. Trimming cost V 6 bases and J 6 bases; bases outside gene matches: 5. CDR3 protein: CASRGAGGPNEQFF. CDR3 sequence (DNA): TGTGCCAGCAGAGGAGCGGGGGGGCCCAATGAGCAGTTCTTC.

This clonotype was picked up many times. The chain joins TRBV7-9 to TRBJ2-1, with D hard to call. Germline-derived CDR1 and CDR2 are SEHNR and FQNEAQ (reference sequence). Trimming left V 0 bases short and J 10 bases short, with 7 bases between. The CDR3 covers 12 residues. CDR3 nucleotides: TGTGCCAGCAGCTTAGCTTTAGTAGAGCAGTTCTTC. Translated: CASSLALVEQFF.

The chain carries TRBV2 and TRBJ2-5; D gene uncertain. The CDR3 has 14 residues. V was trimmed by 7 bases and J by 2 bases, leaving 14 bases between them. The V gene's germline CDR1 is SNHLY and CDR2 FYNNEI. CDR3 in amino acids: CASTPRQVQETQYF. The CDR3 DNA is TGTGCCAGCACCCCGAGGCAGGTACAAGAGACCCAGTACTTC.

This chain connects TRBV7-2 to TRBJ2-3; no definite D call. The CDR3 totals 14 residues. Trimming cost V 5 bases and J 0 bases, with 9 bases left between them. In germline, CDR1 is SGHTA, CDR2 FQGNSA. Written as DNA, the CDR3 is TGTGCCAGCAGCGTCATAGGGAGCACAGATACGCAGTATTTT. Encoded protein: CASSVIGSTDTQYF.

The table lists this clonotype with a few counts. The CDR3, as DNA: TGTGCCAGCAGTGGACTAGCGGGGACCTGGGGTGAGCAGTTCTTC. Its protein is CASSGLAGTWGEQFF. The chain joins TRBV2 to TRBJ2-1; the match to TRBD2 covers 11 bases. Trimming took 4 bases from V and 9 from J; bases not matched to a gene: 8. The CDR3 covers 15 residues. The germline CDR1 and CDR2 sequences are SNHLY and FYNNEI.

This sequence joins TRBV6-5 and TRBJ1-6; D not certain. Germline lookup yields CDR1 MNHEY and CDR2 SVGAGI. CDR3 length equals 12 residues. The germline V and J ends were trimmed by 8 bases and 5 bases, with 7 bases remaining between them. This CDR3 is CASAFNNSPLHF. The CDR3 DNA is TGTGCCAGCGCCTTCAATAATTCACCCCTCCACTTT.

V is TRBV15 and J is TRBJ2-1, with D possibly TRBD2 on 5 matching bases. This CDR3 comprises 15 residues. V was pared by 3 bases and J by 2 bases, with 11 bases between. Germline V gene lookup returns CDR1 LNHNV and CDR2 YYDKDF (reference sequence). CDR3 region: CATSSRLSAYNEQFF. Written as DNA, the CDR3 is TGTGCCACCAGCAGTAGACTATCTGCCTACAATGAGCAGTTCTTC.

The chain is built from TRBV18 and TRBJ2-6; unclear D gene. Germline assignment: CDR1 KGHSH and CDR2 LQKENI. V lost 5 bases and J lost 0, with 5 bases in between. The CDR3 spans 14 residues. This CDR3 reads CASSGSSGANVLTF. The CDR3, as DNA: TGTGCCAGCTCAGGGTCCTCTGGGGCCAACGTCCTGACTTTC.

This clonotype was observed a few times. V gene TRBV20-1 combines with J gene TRBJ2-7, with 8 bases identical to TRBD1. The J segment lost 1 base and the V segment lost 6 bases, leaving 2 bases of the junction unmatched. CDR1 is DFQATT, CDR2 SNEGSKA, per germline (reference sequence). The CDR3 has 12 amino acids. The CDR3 region is CSARTGSYEQYF. DNA for the CDR3: TGCAGTGCGCGGACAGGGTCCTACGAGCAGTACTTC.

This clonotype has just a few counts. The rearrangement joins TRBV20-1 to TRBJ2-7, with 7 bases lining up with TRBD1. The CDR3 has 14 amino acids. Germline loops: CDR1 DFQATT, CDR2 SNEGSKA (reference sequence). After removal of 6 bases from V and 2 bases from J, the junction contained 10 bases not matched to a gene. CDR3 in amino acids: CSAAPPDRAYEQYF. As DNA, the CDR3 is TGCAGTGCCGCACCCCCCGACAGGGCCTACGAGCAGTACTTC.

The V call is TRBV14, the J call TRBJ1-2, with D uncertain. Deletions cut 3 bases from V and 4 bases from J, with 12 bases between. There are 14 residues in the CDR3. From germline, CDR1 is SGHDN and CDR2 FVKESK. The CDR3 here is CASSHTDGIYGYTF. Here the CDR3 DNA reads TGTGCCAGCAGCCACACCGACGGTATCTATGGCTACACCTTC.

This clonotype was recorded a few times. The chain combines TRBV27 with TRBJ2-2, with TRBD1 as a possible D gene (6 bases). Trimming pared 7 bases from V and 6 bases from J, leaving 9 bases between. The CDR3 length is 12 residues. Germline V lookup: CDR1 MNHEY, CDR2 SMNVEV (reference sequence). The CDR3 region is CASKSGAGELFF. The CDR3 nucleotides are TGTGCCAGCAAGTCAGGGGCCGGGGAGCTGTTTTTT.